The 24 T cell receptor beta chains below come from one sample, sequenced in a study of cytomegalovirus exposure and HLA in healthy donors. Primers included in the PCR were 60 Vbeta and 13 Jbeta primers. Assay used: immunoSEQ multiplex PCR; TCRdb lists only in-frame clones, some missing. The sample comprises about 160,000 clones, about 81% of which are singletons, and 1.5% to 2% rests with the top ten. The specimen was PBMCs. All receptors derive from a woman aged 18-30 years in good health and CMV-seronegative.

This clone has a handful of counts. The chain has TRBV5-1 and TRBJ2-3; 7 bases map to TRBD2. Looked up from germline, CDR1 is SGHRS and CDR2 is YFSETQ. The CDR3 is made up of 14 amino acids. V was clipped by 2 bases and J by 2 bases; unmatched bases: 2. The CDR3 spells CASSFLADTDTQYF. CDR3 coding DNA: TGCGCCAGCAGCTTCCTAGCGGACACAGATACGCAGTATTTT.

The CDR3 region has the DNA TGTGCCAGCGGAGTAGGGCCCACCACAGATACGCAGTATTTT. Translating it yields CASGVGPTTDTQYF. The rearrangement links TRBV9 to TRBJ2-3; D gene unclear. The germline CDR1 and CDR2 sequences are SGDLS and YYNGEE. The CDR3 is made up of 14 amino acids. Trimming took 7 bases from V and 2 from J, leaving 14 bases between them.

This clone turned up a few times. CDR3: CASSSGIAGTYNEQFF. The CDR3 DNA is TGTGCCAGCAGTTCCGGCATAGCGGGGACTTACAATGAGCAGTTCTTC. This chain connects TRBV27 to TRBJ2-1; 8 bases align to TRBD2. J lost 4 bases, V lost 4 bases, and 9 bases had no gene match. Germline CDR1 and CDR2: MNHEY and SMNVEV (reference sequence). This CDR3 is built from 16 residues.

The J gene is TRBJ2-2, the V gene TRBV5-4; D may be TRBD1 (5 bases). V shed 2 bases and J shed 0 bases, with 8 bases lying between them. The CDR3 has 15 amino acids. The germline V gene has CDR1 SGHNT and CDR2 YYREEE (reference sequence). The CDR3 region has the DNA TGTGCCAGCAGCTTAGGGGTTTCGAACACCGGGGAGCTGTTTTTT. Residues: CASSLGVSNTGELFF.

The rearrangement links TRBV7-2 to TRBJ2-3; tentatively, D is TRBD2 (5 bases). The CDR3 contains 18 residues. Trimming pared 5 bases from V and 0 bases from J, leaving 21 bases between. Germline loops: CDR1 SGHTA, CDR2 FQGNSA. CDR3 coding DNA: TGTGCCAGCAGCCTACCTCCTGGAGCGGTACCTAGCACAGATACGCAGTATTTT. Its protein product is CASSLPPGAVPSTDTQYF.

The CDR3 sequence is CASSLVQGGRDVYEQFF. The CDR3 DNA is TGTGCCAGCAGCTTAGTCCAAGGCGGGAGGGATGTCTATGAGCAGTTCTTC. The chain uses TRBV7-9 and TRBJ2-1; 9 nucleotides align to TRBD2. The V and J ends lost 1 base and 8 bases, in that order; junction bases with no gene match: 12. CDR1 is SEHNR and CDR2 is FQNEAQ in the germline V gene (reference sequence). This CDR3 region has 17 residues. The whole variable domain, remainder taken from reference TRBV7-9 and TRBJ2-1, is DTGVSQNPRHKITKRGQNVTFRCDPISEHNRLYWYRQTLGQGPEFLTYFQNEAQLEKSRLLSDRFSAERPKGSFSTLEIQRTEQGDSAMYLCASSLVQGGRDVYEQFFGPGTRLTVL.

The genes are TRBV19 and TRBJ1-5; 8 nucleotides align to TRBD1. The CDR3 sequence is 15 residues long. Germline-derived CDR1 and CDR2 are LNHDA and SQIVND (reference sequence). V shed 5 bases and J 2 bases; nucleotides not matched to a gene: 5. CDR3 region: CASSRTGIRNQPQHF. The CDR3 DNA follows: TGTGCCAGTAGTCGGACAGGGATTCGCAATCAGCCCCAGCATTTT.

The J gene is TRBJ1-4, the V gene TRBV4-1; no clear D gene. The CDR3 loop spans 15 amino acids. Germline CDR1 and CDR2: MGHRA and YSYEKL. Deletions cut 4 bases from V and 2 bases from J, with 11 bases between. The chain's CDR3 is CASSPRTTTNEKLFF. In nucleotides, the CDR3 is TGCGCCAGCAGCCCTAGAACAACTACTAATGAAAAACTGTTTTTT.

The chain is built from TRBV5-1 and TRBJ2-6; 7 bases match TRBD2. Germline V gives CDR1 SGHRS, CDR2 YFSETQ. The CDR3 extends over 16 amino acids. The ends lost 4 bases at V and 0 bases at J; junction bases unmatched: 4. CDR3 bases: TGCGCCAGCAGCGGGGGGGACGTCTCTGGGGCCAACGTCCTGACTTTC. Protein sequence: CASSGGDVSGANVLTF.

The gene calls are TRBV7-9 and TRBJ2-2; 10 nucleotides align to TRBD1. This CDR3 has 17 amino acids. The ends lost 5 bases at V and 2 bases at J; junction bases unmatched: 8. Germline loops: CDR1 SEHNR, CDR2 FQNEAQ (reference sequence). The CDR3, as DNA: TGTGCCAGCAGCCCGGACAGGGGGAAATATAACACCGGGGAGCTGTTTTTT. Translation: CASSPDRGKYNTGELFF.

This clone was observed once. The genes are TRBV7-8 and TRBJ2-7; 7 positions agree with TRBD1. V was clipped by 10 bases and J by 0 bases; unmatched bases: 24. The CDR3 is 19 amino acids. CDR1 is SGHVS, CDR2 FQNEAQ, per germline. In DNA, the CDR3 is TGTGCCACCTTCCAAAGGGCCAGGGGGTCGACCAAAAGCTCCTACGAGCAGTACTTC. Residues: CATFQRARGSTKSSYEQYF.

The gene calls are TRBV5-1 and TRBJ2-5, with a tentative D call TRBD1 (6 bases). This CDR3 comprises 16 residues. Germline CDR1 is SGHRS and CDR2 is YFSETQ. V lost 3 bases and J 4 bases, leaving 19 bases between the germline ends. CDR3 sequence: CASSSKGHPLPETQYF. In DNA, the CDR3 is TGCGCCAGCAGCTCAAAGGGACACCCTCTACCAGAGACCCAGTACTTC.

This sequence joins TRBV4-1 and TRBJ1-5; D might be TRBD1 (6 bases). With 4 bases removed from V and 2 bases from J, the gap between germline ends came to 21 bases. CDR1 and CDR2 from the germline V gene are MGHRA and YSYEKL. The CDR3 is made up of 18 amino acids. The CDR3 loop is CASSRQHRVRLGNQPQHF. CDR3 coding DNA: TGCGCCAGCAGCCGCCAACACAGGGTCCGGTTGGGCAATCAGCCCCAGCATTTT.

CDR3 in amino acids: CASSGDRGSYEQYF. The CDR3 nucleotides read TGTGCCAGCTCCGGGGACAGGGGGTCCTACGAGCAGTACTTC. This rearrangement joins TRBV18 to TRBJ2-7; 11 positions agree with TRBD1. The CDR3 sequence is 14 residues long. CDR1 KGHSH and CDR2 LQKENI come from the germline V gene. Trimming took 6 bases from V and 1 from J; bases not matched to a gene: 2.

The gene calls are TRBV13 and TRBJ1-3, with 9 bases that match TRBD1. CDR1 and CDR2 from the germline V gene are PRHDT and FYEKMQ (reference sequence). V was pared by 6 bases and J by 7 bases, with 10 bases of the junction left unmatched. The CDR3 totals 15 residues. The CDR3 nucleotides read TGTGCCAGCAGATACGGGACAGGGAAGGTGAACACCATATATTTT. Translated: CASRYGTGKVNTIYF.

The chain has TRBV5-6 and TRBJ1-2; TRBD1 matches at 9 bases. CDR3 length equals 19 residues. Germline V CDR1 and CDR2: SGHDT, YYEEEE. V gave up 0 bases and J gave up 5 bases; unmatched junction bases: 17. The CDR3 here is CASSLAYALVGQGTYGYTF. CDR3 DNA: TGTGCCAGCAGCTTGGCCTACGCTTTGGTGGGACAGGGTACATATGGCTACACCTTC. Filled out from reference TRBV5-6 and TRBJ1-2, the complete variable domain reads DAGVTQSPTHLIKTRGQQVTLRCSPKSGHDTVSWYQQALGQGPQFIFQYYEEEERQRGNFPDRFSGHQFPNYSSELNVNALLLGDSALYLCASSLAYALVGQGTYGYTFGSGTRLTVV.

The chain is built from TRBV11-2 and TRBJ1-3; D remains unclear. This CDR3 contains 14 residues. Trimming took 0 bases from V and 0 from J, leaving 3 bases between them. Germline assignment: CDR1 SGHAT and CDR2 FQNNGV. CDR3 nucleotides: TGTGCCAGCAGCTTAGAGAGCTCTGGAAACACCATATATTTT. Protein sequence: CASSLESSGNTIYF.

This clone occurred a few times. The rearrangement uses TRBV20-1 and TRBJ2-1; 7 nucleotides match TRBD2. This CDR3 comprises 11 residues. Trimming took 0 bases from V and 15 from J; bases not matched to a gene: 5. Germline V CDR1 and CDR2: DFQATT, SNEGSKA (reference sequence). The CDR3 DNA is TGCAGTGCTAGAGATCGGGGGGTACCGTTCTTC. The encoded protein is CSARDRGVPFF.

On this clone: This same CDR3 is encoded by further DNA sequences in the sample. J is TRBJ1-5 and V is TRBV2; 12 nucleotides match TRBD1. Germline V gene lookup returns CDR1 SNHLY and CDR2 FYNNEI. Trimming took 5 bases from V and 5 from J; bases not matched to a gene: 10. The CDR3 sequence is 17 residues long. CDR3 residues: CASSQTPGQGADQPQHF. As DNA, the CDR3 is TGTGCCAGCAGTCAAACCCCGGGACAGGGGGCCGATCAGCCCCAGCATTTT.

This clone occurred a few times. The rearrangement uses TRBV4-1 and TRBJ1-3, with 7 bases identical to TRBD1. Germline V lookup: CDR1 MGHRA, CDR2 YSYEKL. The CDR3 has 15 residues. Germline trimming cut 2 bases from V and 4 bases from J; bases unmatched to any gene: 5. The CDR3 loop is CASSQSGQRGNTIYF. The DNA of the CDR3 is TGCGCCAGCAGCCAATCGGGACAGCGCGGAAACACCATATATTTT.

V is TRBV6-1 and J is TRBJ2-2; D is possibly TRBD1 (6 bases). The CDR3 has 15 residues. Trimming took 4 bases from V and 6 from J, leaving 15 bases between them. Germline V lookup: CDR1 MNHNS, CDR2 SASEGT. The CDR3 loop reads CASSVTPNRAGELFF. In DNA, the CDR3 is TGTGCCAGCAGTGTAACCCCTAACAGGGCCGGGGAGCTGTTTTTT.

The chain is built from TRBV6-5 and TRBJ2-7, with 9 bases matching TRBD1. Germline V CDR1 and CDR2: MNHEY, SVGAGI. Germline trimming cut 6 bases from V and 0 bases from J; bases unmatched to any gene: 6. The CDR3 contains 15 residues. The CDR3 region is CASRSTGGLSYEQYF. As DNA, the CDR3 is TGTGCCAGCAGAAGTACAGGGGGCCTCTCCTACGAGCAGTACTTC.

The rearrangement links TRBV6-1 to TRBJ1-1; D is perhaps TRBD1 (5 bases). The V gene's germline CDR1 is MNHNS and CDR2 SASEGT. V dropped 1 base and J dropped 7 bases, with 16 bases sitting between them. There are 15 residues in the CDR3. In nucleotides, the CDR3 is TGTGCCAGCAGTGAAGTCCCGGGGGGAAGAGGTGAAGCTTTCTTT. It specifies CASSEVPGGRGEAFF.

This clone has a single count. The CDR3 nucleotides are TGTGCCTGGAGTGCCGGGATCAACTATGGCTACACCTTC. It is translated as CAWSAGINYGYTF. V and J are TRBV30 and TRBJ1-2; D remains unclear. V was cut by 1 base and J by 2 bases, with 8 bases left in between. The CDR3 length is 13 residues. The V gene's germline CDR1 is GTSNPN and CDR2 SVGIG (reference sequence).